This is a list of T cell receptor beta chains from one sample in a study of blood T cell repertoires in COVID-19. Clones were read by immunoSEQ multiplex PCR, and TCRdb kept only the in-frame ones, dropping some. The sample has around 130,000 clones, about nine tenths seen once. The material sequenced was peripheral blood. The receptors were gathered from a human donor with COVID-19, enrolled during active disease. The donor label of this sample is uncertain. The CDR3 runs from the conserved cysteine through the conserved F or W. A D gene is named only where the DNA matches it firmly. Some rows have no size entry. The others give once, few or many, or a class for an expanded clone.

CDR3nt: TGTGCCAGCAGGGGGGGGAAGTGGGACACTGAAGCTTTCTTT
CDR3aa: CASRGGKWDTEAFF
j_gene: TRBJ1-1
abundance: many
d_gene: -
v_gene: TRBV27
len: 14

CDR3nt: TGCGCCAGCAGCCAAGATAGTTATCTCGGGGAGCTGTTTTTT
CDR3aa: CASSQDSYLGELFF
j_gene: TRBJ2-2
abundance: many
d_gene: -
v_gene: TRBV4-1
len: 14

CDR3nt: TGTGCCAGCAGCTTGGATCCCACCTTAGCCTATGGCTACACCTTC
CDR3aa: CASSLDPTLAYGYTF
j_gene: TRBJ1-2
abundance: -
d_gene: -
v_gene: TRBV5-4
len: 15

CDR3nt: TGTGCTAGGGAATCGGGACTAGGTGAATCGCAGTTCTTC
CDR3aa: CARESGLGESQFF
j_gene: TRBJ2-1
abundance: -
d_gene: TRBD2
v_gene: TRBV12-5
len: 13

CDR3nt: TGCGCCAGCAGCTGGACGGGACAGGGGGCTTACGAGCAGTACTTC
CDR3aa: CASSWTGQGAYEQYF
j_gene: TRBJ2-7
abundance: once
d_gene: TRBD1
v_gene: TRBV5-1
len: 15

CDR3nt: TGTGCCAGCAGCTTAGTTCCGGGGGAAGAGACCCAGTACTTC
CDR3aa: CASSLVPGEETQYF
j_gene: TRBJ2-5
abundance: -
d_gene: -
v_gene: TRBV7-6
len: 14

CDR3nt: TGTGCCAGCGAGACCGGGTTGGGCTATGGCTACACCTTC
CDR3aa: CASETGLGYGYTF
j_gene: TRBJ1-2
abundance: -
d_gene: -
v_gene: TRBV6-5
len: 13

CDR3nt: TGTGCCAGCTCACCCCCGGGACAGAGCTATGGCTACACCTTC
CDR3aa: CASSPPGQSYGYTF
j_gene: TRBJ1-2
abundance: -
d_gene: TRBD1
v_gene: TRBV18
len: 14

CDR3nt: TGTGCCAGTACCCAGGGCAGGGTGGCTGAAAAACTGTTTTTT
CDR3aa: CASTQGRVAEKLFF
j_gene: TRBJ1-4
abundance: -
d_gene: -
v_gene: TRBV19
len: 14

CDR3nt: TGTGCCAGTAGTAGCCGACAGGGGGCTTCTGGAAACACCATATATTTT
CDR3aa: CASSSRQGASGNTIYF
j_gene: TRBJ1-3
abundance: -
d_gene: TRBD1
v_gene: TRBV19
len: 16

CDR3nt: TGTGCCAGCAGACCGCGGACTAGCGGGGGCCTCATTCCGCAGTATTTT
CDR3aa: CASRPRTSGGLIPQYF
j_gene: TRBJ2-3
abundance: -
d_gene: TRBD2
v_gene: TRBV6-6
len: 16

CDR3nt: TGTGCCAGCAGTCCCAGGACAGGCGAAGAGACCCAGTACTTC
CDR3aa: CASSPRTGEETQYF
j_gene: TRBJ2-5
abundance: -
d_gene: TRBD1
v_gene: TRBV27
len: 14

CDR3nt: TGTGCCAGCAGTGAAGGTTCGGGGGTTGGTTCCTACGAGCAGTACTTC
CDR3aa: CASSEGSGVGSYEQYF
j_gene: TRBJ2-7
abundance: -
d_gene: -
v_gene: TRBV6-1
len: 16

CDR3nt: TGCAGCGTTGATGGGGCGGACGGCTACACCTTC
CDR3aa: CSVDGADGYTF
j_gene: TRBJ1-2
abundance: -
d_gene: -
v_gene: TRBV29-1
len: 11

CDR3nt: TGTGCCAGCAGCCAAATCGGACAGATCTATGGCTACACCTTC
CDR3aa: CASSQIGQIYGYTF
j_gene: TRBJ1-2
abundance: -
d_gene: -
v_gene: TRBV4-2
len: 14

CDR3nt: TGTGCCAGCAGCTCCCGGGACAGGGGGTTGAACACCATATATTTT
CDR3aa: CASSSRDRGLNTIYF
j_gene: TRBJ1-3
abundance: -
d_gene: TRBD1
v_gene: TRBV7-9
len: 15

CDR3nt: TGTGCCAGCAGCCCGGACAGGGACACTGAAGCTTTCTTT
CDR3aa: CASSPDRDTEAFF
j_gene: TRBJ1-1
abundance: -
d_gene: TRBD1
v_gene: TRBV13
len: 13

CDR3nt: TGTGCCAGCTCACCGGGACAGGGATACACTGAAGCTTTCTTT
CDR3aa: CASSPGQGYTEAFF
j_gene: TRBJ1-1
abundance: -
d_gene: TRBD1
v_gene: TRBV18
len: 14